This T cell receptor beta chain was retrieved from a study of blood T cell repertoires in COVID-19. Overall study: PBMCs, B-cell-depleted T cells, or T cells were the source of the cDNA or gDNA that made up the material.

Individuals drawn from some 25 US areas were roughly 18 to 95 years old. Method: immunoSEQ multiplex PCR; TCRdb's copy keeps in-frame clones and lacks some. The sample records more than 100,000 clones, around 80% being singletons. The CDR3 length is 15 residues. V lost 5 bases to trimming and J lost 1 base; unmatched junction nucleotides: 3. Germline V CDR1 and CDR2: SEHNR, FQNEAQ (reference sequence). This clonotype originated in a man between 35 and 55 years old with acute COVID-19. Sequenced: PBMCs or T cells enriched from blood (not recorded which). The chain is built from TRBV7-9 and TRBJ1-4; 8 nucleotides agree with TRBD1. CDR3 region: CASSLQGETNEKLFF. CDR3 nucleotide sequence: TGTGCCAGCAGCCTACAGGGGGAAACTAATGAAAAACTGTTTTTT. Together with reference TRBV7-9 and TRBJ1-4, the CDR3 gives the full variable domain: DTGVSQNPRHKITKRGQNVTFRCDPISEHNRLYWYRQTLGQGPEFLTYFQNEAQLEKSRLLSDRFSAERPKGSFSTLEIQRTEQGDSAMYLCASSLQGETNEKLFFGSGTQLSVL.